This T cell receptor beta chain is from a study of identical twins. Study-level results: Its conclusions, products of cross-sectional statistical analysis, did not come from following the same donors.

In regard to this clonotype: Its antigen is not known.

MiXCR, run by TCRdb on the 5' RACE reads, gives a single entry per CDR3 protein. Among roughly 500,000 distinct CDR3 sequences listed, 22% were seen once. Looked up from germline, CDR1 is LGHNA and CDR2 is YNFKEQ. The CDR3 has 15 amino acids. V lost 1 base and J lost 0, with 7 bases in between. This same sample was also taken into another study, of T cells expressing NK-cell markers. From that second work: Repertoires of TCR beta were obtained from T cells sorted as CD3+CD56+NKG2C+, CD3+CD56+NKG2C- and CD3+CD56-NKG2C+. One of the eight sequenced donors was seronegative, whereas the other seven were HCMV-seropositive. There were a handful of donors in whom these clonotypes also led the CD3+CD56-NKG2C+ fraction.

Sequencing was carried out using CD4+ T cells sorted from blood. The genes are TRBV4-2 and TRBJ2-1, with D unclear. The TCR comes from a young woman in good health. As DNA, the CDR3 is TGTGCCAGCAGCCAAGCCATGAGCTCCTACAATGAGCAGTTCTTC. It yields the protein CASSQAMSSYNEQFF.